The entry below describes one TCR beta chain. No antigen is known for it. The data belong to a study of vaccination effects on CD4 cells after COVID-19. General study results and limits: Healthy vaccinees' vaccine-induced clones included only 1 of 255 that recognized common cold coronaviruses.

Sequencing was preceded by expansion of antigen-specific CD4+ T cells with viral peptide pools in the ViraFEST assay. The culture ran for under eleven days, and then CD4+ T cells were isolated. The participants, recipients of two vaccine doses, got either BNT162b2 or mRNA-1273. The table came from immunoSEQ multiplex PCR; TCRdb's copy has only in-frame clones and leaves some out. The table records about 24,000 clones, roughly 76% of them present only once. The sample in question was CD4+ T cells from PBMCs cultured with SARS-CoV-2 spike peptides, obtained after COVID-19 vaccination. The TCR comes from a human donor who received a COVID-19 vaccine. Some clones in this sample may be carry-over from other donors' samples.

The CDR3 reads CASSLTENTEAFF. The CDR3 nucleotides are TGTGCCAGCAGCCTGACAGAGAACACTGAAGCTTTCTTT. The V gene is TRBV3-1 (or the pseudogene TRBV3-2), the J gene TRBJ1-1; D is possibly TRBD1 (5 bases). CDR1 is LGHDT and CDR2 is YNNKEL in the germline V gene (reference sequence). This CDR3 is 13 amino acids long. Trimming took off 4 bases at V and 1 base at J, with 7 bases between the two ends.